This TCR beta chain stems from a study of shared clonotypes between healthy human individuals. The study's findings and limits: In contrast to clonotypes shared by all four donors, non-shared clonotypes had lower generation probabilities.

At a deep level, the assay was run. The method was immunoSEQ multiplex PCR; TCRdb's version includes in-frame clones alone and lacks a portion of them. This repertoire shows 2 million to 3 million clones, over 85% found once; its top ten account for 0.36%. The ends were cut back, 2 bases at V and 2 bases at J, with 10 bases in the middle. The CDR3 loop spans 14 amino acids. Per the germline V gene, CDR1 is MNHNS and CDR2 is SASEGT. Comment on this clone: Its antigen remains unidentified.

This receptor was identified in a man in his late teens or twenties in good health. Some clones in this sample may be carry-over from other donors' samples. This chain links TRBV6-1 with TRBJ2-7, with D uncertain. Material: naive CD4+ T cells from PBMCs. Subset defined: CD45RA+ positively selected. CDR3 DNA: TGTGCCAGCAGTGAATTGGCAGGCACCTACGAGCAGTACTTC. Translated, it gives CASSELAGTYEQYF.